The 30 T cell receptor beta chains reported below all come from one sample, sequenced in a study of blood T cell repertoires in COVID-19 (dated by TCRdb to the early 2020s). Library generation was performed with the immunoSEQ multiplex PCR assay. In its TCRdb copy, this immuneACCESS table keeps in-frame sequences only and misses some clones. Where compared with another copy, unresolved V genes explain less than half of these, and the others have no known cause. The sample table contains about 370,000 clones; only one count was recorded for 89% of them. The leading ten clones occupy around 2.8% of the sample. Sequenced input: peripheral blood. Receptor source: a young woman with COVID-19, enrolled during active disease.

V and J are TRBV27 and TRBJ2-4; D uncertain. V shed 2 bases and J shed 0 bases, with 8 bases lying between them. This CDR3 spans 15 amino acids. Germline V gene lookup returns CDR1 MNHEY and CDR2 SMNVEV (reference sequence). DNA of the CDR3: TGTGCCAGCAGTTTAGGCCAGATAGCCAAAAACATTCAGTACTTC. This sequence encodes CASSLGQIAKNIQYF.

This clone was detected only once. The CDR3 nucleotides are TGTGCCAGCAGCTTAGAGCTGGGCGAGCAGTTCTTC. It yields the protein CASSLELGEQFF. V and J are TRBV13 and TRBJ2-1, with D uncertain. The CDR3 runs to 12 residues. Germline V lookup: CDR1 PRHDT, CDR2 FYEKMQ (reference sequence). V dropped 1 base and J dropped 10 bases, with 8 bases sitting between them.

This chain links TRBV11-2 with TRBJ2-5; D might be TRBD1 (6 bases). V was shortened by 0 bases and J by 4 bases, with 15 bases between the two germline ends. Germline-derived CDR1 and CDR2 are SGHAT and FQNNGV. This CDR3 is built from 16 residues. CDR3 sequence (DNA): TGTGCCAGCAGCTTAGATATGGGGGCCGCGGGAGAGACCCAGTACTTC. Its protein product is CASSLDMGAAGETQYF.

V is TRBV6-2 or TRBV6-3 and J is TRBJ2-7, with 9 positions matching TRBD1. The CDR3 runs to 14 residues. Germline values: CDR1 MNHEY, CDR2 SVGEGT. Trimming at V came to 6 bases and at J to 2 bases, leaving 5 bases not matched to a gene. The CDR3 DNA is TGTGCCAGCAGCTGGGGACAGGGAGCCTACGAGCAGTACGTC. Amino acids: CASSWGQGAYEQYV.

V usage is TRBV6-2 or TRBV6-3 and J usage is TRBJ1-2; D remains unclear. V was trimmed by 4 bases and J by 5 bases, leaving 11 bases between them. Germline V lookup: CDR1 MNHEY, CDR2 SVGEGT. CDR3 length: 13 residues. Here the CDR3 reads CASSSRPWYGYTF. CDR3 nucleotides: TGTGCCAGCAGTTCGAGGCCCTGGTATGGCTACACCTTC.

The rearrangement links TRBV30 to TRBJ1-5; D not resolved. Deletions cut 1 base from V and 1 base from J, with 5 bases between. This CDR3 is built from 13 residues. CDR1 is GTSNPN, CDR2 SVGIG, per germline (reference sequence). For the CDR3, the DNA is TGTGCCTGGAGTGCCGCGAGCAATCAGCCCCAGCATTTT. It translates to CAWSAASNQPQHF. The whole variable domain, filled in from reference TRBV30 and TRBJ1-5, reads SQTIHQWPATLVQPVGSPLSLECTVEGTSNPNLYWYRQAAGRGLQLLFYSVGIGQISSEVPQNLSASRPQDRQFILSSKKLLLSDSGFYLCAWSAASNQPQHFGDGTRLSIL.

This rearrangement joins TRBV6-6 to TRBJ1-2; D ambiguous. The CDR3 sequence is 13 residues long. V was cut by 0 bases and J by 4 bases, with 6 bases left in between. From germline, CDR1 is MNHNY and CDR2 SVGAGI (reference sequence). CDR3 bases: TGTGCCAGCAGTTACTCACGGGTCTATGGCTACACCTTC. Amino acid sequence: CASSYSRVYGYTF.

The V call is TRBV30, the J call TRBJ1-1; 10 bases agree with TRBD1. There are 11 residues in the CDR3. In germline, CDR1 is GTSNPN, CDR2 SVGIG (reference sequence). V was pared by 8 bases and J by 9 bases, with 6 bases of the junction left unmatched. CDR3 sequence (DNA): TGTGCCCACGGACAGGGGGGACAAGCTTTCTTT. It specifies CAHGQGGQAFF. The entire variable domain, with the rest obtained from reference TRBV30 and TRBJ1-1, is as follows: SQTIHQWPATLVQPVGSPLSLECTVEGTSNPNLYWYRQAAGRGLQLLFYSVGIGQISSEVPQNLSASRPQDRQFILSSKKLLLSDSGFYLCAHGQGGQAFFGQGTRLTVV.

About this clone: The junction and the germline gene differ at one end; a read error may be behind it. V gene TRBV9 combines with J gene TRBJ2-3, with D perhaps assigned TRBD1 or TRBD2 (5 bases each). In germline, CDR1 is SGDLS, CDR2 YYNGEE. This CDR3 has 17 amino acids. The CDR3 nucleotides read TGTGCCAGCAGTGTAGGGGTAGACTCTTCTAGCACAGATACGCATTATTTT. Amino acid sequence: CASSVGVDSSSTDTHYF.

V gene TRBV28 combines with J gene TRBJ1-5, with D maybe TRBD1 (6 bases). The germline gives CDR1 MDHEN, CDR2 SYDVKM. Trimming cost V 8 bases and J 3 bases, with 23 bases left between them. The length of the CDR3 is 17 residues. In DNA, the CDR3 is TGTGCCAGCTACCAAAGGGGGTACAGGGCTCTCAATCAGCCCCAGCATTTT. Translating it yields CASYQRGYRALNQPQHF.

The rearrangement uses TRBV19 and TRBJ1-6, with 11 positions matching TRBD1. Germline V gene lookup returns CDR1 LNHDA and CDR2 SQIVND (reference sequence). V lost 4 bases, J lost 1 base, and 3 bases stayed unmatched. The CDR3 consists of 17 residues. CDR3 sequence reads: CASSSGQGASYNSPLHF. CDR3 in DNA: TGTGCCAGTAGTAGCGGACAGGGGGCATCCTATAATTCACCCCTCCACTTT.

In its sample, this clone was seen once. The V gene is TRBV6-4, the J gene TRBJ1-5, with D unclear. The germline CDR1 and CDR2 sequences are MRHNA and SNTAGT. CDR3 size: 11 residues. V lost 10 bases and J 6 bases, leaving 10 bases between the germline ends. CDR3 nucleotides: TGTGCCACCACACCAACTCAGCCCCAGCATTTT. The encoded protein is CATTPTQPQHF.

The J gene is TRBJ2-1, the V gene TRBV6-5, with D tentatively TRBD2 (5 bases). V was trimmed by 10 bases and J by 5 bases, leaving 12 bases between them. The germline gives CDR1 MNHEY, CDR2 SVGAGI. The CDR3 totals 12 residues. The CDR3 is CATFRGNNEQFF. CDR3 DNA: TGTGCCACCTTCCGGGGAAACAATGAGCAGTTCTTC.

This clone turned up a few times. The J gene is TRBJ1-1, the V gene TRBV4-3; D is unclear. Germline CDR1 reads LGHNA; CDR2 reads YSLEER. The length of the CDR3 is 14 residues. V was clipped by 0 bases and J by 9 bases, with 14 bases between them. DNA for the CDR3: TGCGCCAGCAGCCAAGAGGGCCGAGAAGTGAAAGCTTTCTTT. This gives the protein CASSQEGREVKAFF.

This rearrangement joins TRBV29-1 to TRBJ1-2, with D uncertain. This CDR3 region has 12 residues. V was trimmed by 2 bases and J by 8 bases, leaving 12 bases between them. Germline values: CDR1 SQVTM, CDR2 ANQGSEA. The CDR3 sequence is CSVERGQAGYTF. The CDR3 DNA reads TGCAGCGTTGAAAGAGGGCAGGCGGGCTACACCTTC.

The chain links TRBV3-1 (or the pseudogene TRBV3-2) to TRBJ2-1; 7 bases are shared with TRBD1. V dropped 4 bases and J dropped 1; count of bases not matched to a gene: 1. Per the germline V gene, CDR1 is LGHDT and CDR2 is YNNKEL (reference sequence). CDR3 length: 14 residues. CDR3 in amino acids: CASSLGQSYNEQFF. The CDR3 DNA is TGTGCCAGCAGCCTGGGACAGTCCTACAATGAGCAGTTCTTC.

With regard to this clone: The same CDR3 also results from other DNA sequences found in this sample. The chain combines TRBV7-2 with TRBJ1-2; D is unclear. V was clipped by 1 base and J by 2 bases, with 5 bases between them. Germline-derived CDR1 and CDR2 are SGHTA and FQGNSA. The CDR3 sequence is 13 residues long. The CDR3 is CASSLGRNYGYTF. CDR3 nucleotides: TGTGCCAGCAGCTTAGGCCGGAACTATGGCTACACCTTC.

The chain recombines TRBV11-2 with TRBJ2-3, with D tentatively TRBD2 (7 bases). The V end was cut by 4 bases, the J end by 0 bases, with 17 bases between. Germline-derived CDR1 and CDR2 are SGHAT and FQNNGV. The CDR3 is made up of 17 amino acids. CDR3 protein: CASSSLGGGGSTDTQYF. Here the CDR3 DNA reads TGTGCCAGCAGCTCCCTAGGAGGGGGGGGAAGCACAGATACGCAGTATTTT.

The chain couples TRBV6-2 or TRBV6-3 to TRBJ2-1; tentatively, D is TRBD2 (6 bases). V was shortened by 0 bases and J by 4 bases, with 10 bases between the two germline ends. The CDR3 spans 15 residues. Germline V gene sequence: CDR1 MNHEY, CDR2 SVGEGT. CDR3 sequence reads: CASSYSGGSYNEQFF. DNA of the CDR3: TGTGCCAGCAGTTACTCTGGGGGGTCTTACAATGAGCAGTTCTTC.

This clone has at least ten counts. Other DNA sequences in the same sample also yield this CDR3. The rearrangement uses TRBV7-2 and TRBJ2-1, with a weak D call TRBD2 (6 bases). The germline V gene has CDR1 SGHTA and CDR2 FQGNSA. Trimming shortened V by 0 bases and J by 0 bases, and 9 bases separated the two germline ends. The CDR3 is 16 amino acids. The CDR3 DNA reads TGTGCCAGCAGCTTAGCGGCGGGGAGCTCCTACAATGAGCAGTTCTTC. Its translation is CASSLAAGSSYNEQFF.

V and J are TRBV19 and TRBJ2-7; 12 bases agree with TRBD2. The trim removed 5 bases at V and 2 bases at J, leaving 4 bases unmatched. The CDR3 length is 15 residues. The germline V gene has CDR1 LNHDA and CDR2 SQIVND (reference sequence). DNA for the CDR3: TGTGCCAGTAGTGTGGGACTAGCGGGCACCTACGAGCAGTACGTC. Translating gives CASSVGLAGTYEQYV.

The J gene is TRBJ2-5, the V gene TRBV6-2 or TRBV6-3; 14 positions agree with TRBD2. V trimming: 1 base; J trimming: 5 bases; junction bases outside the gene matches: 12. Germline assignment: CDR1 MNHEY and CDR2 SVGEGT. The CDR3 extends over 19 amino acids. CDR3 nucleotide sequence: TGTGCCAGCAGTTACTTAGGGACTAGCGGGGGCACCCCCCGGGAGACCCAGTACTTC. Its translation: CASSYLGTSGGTPRETQYF.

The genes are TRBV28 and TRBJ1-2; TRBD1 matches 8 bases. The germline CDR1 and CDR2 sequences are MDHEN and SYDVKM. CDR3 length equals 16 residues. Unmatched junction bases numbered 8, after V lost 5 bases and J lost 0 bases. This chain's CDR3 is CASSPQGAEANYGYTF. CDR3 DNA: TGTGCCAGCAGTCCGCAGGGGGCTGAGGCTAACTATGGCTACACCTTC.

This clone was recorded once. The chain links TRBV3-1 (or the pseudogene TRBV3-2) to TRBJ1-2; the D is unclear. CDR1 and CDR2 from the germline V gene are LGHDT and YNNKEL (reference sequence). The V end lost 5 bases, the J end lost 4 bases, and 26 bases lay between the germline ends. This CDR3 has 18 amino acids. CDR3 in DNA: TGTGCCAGCAGCGAGAAGAAAAAGAGTCGGGAACTCCGCTATGGCTACACCTTC. Protein: CASSEKKKSRELRYGYTF.

The chain carries TRBV18 and TRBJ1-2, with a possible D match to TRBD1 (5 bases). Trimming removed 2 bases at V and 0 bases at J, with 28 bases between. This CDR3 is built from 21 residues. Germline CDR1 is KGHSH and CDR2 is LQKENI. For the CDR3, the DNA is TGTGCCAGCTCACCATTGGCAGAACCTCTAAATAGTGACAGTTCTAACTATGGCTACACCTTC. Its protein is CASSPLAEPLNSDSSNYGYTF.

This clone was recorded once. The rearrangement uses TRBV7-9 and TRBJ1-2; maybe TRBD1 (5 bases). The CDR3 totals 16 residues. V dropped 5 bases and J dropped 1 base, with 17 bases sitting between them. Germline CDR1 reads SEHNR; CDR2 reads FQNEAQ (reference sequence). The CDR3 loop is CASSQPRQTVNYGYTF. CDR3 sequence (DNA): TGTGCCAGCAGCCAGCCCCGACAGACCGTTAACTATGGCTACACCTTC.

The chain employs TRBV18 and TRBJ2-2; 7 nucleotides align to TRBD1. CDR1 is KGHSH and CDR2 is LQKENI in the germline V gene. With V trimmed by 3 bases and J by 2 bases, 12 bases remained unmatched. This CDR3 comprises 18 residues. The CDR3 DNA reads TGTGCCAGCTCACCGTTTCACGGGGACAGCGCTAACACCGGGGAGCTGTTTTTT. Protein product: CASSPFHGDSANTGELFF.

V usage is TRBV5-5 and J usage is TRBJ2-3; the match to TRBD1 covers 8 bases. This CDR3 comprises 15 residues. V was clipped by 4 bases and J by 3 bases; unmatched bases: 7. Germline loops: CDR1 SGHKS, CDR2 YYEKEE (reference sequence). In DNA, the CDR3 is TGTGCCAGCAGCCGGCTAACAGGGGGAACAGATACGCAGTATTTT. Protein sequence: CASSRLTGGTDTQYF.

V and J are TRBV7-2 and TRBJ1-2, with no clear D. The CDR3 loop spans 17 amino acids. V was cut by 5 bases and J by 5 bases, with 24 bases left in between. Germline V CDR1 and CDR2: SGHTA, FQGNSA. As DNA, the CDR3 is TGTGCCAGCAGCCTGAGGCCAGTCGGAAGAATGTCATATGGCTACACCTTC. As protein: CASSLRPVGRMSYGYTF.

The chain combines TRBV9 with TRBJ1-5; 9 bases are a match to TRBD1. This CDR3 contains 14 residues. The germline gives CDR1 SGDLS, CDR2 YYNGEE. V gave up 4 bases and J gave up 7 bases; unmatched junction bases: 6. The CDR3 DNA reads TGTGCCAGCAGCCCGGGGACAGGGTGGCAGCCCCAGCATTTT. Translation gives CASSPGTGWQPQHF.